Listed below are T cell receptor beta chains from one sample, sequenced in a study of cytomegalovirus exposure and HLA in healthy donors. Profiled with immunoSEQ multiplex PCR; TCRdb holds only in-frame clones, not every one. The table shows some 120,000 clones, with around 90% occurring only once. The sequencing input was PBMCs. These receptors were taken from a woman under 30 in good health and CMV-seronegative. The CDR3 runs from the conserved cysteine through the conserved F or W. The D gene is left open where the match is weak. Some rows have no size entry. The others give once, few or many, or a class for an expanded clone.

CASRSAGTNNQPQHF	TGTGCCAGCAGGAGCGCCGGGACAAACAATCAGCCCCAGCATTTT	TRBV6-1	TRBJ1-5	-	-
CASSPTVIWTEAFF	TGCGCCAGCAGCCCGACAGTCATTTGGACTGAAGCTTTCTTT	TRBV5-1	TRBJ1-1	-	-
CASVRLPGNYEQYF	TGCGCCAGCGTAAGGCTGCCAGGTAACTACGAGCAGTACTTC	TRBV5-1	TRBJ2-7	-	-
CASRYRTENSPLHF	TGTGCCAGCCGGTATAGGACAGAAAATTCACCCCTCCACTTT	TRBV2	TRBJ1-6	few	-
CAWSVGQRYGYTF	TGTGCCTGGAGTGTCGGTCAGCGGTATGGCTACACCTTC	TRBV30	TRBJ1-2	-	-
CASSRTRGTGELFF	TGCGCCAGCAGCCGGACCAGGGGCACCGGGGAGCTGTTTTTT	TRBV4-3	TRBJ2-2	-	-
CAISESNSNSPLHF	TGTGCCATCAGTGAGTCGAACAGTAATTCACCCCTCCACTTT	TRBV10-3	TRBJ1-6	-	-
CASSGQGENSGNTIYF	TGTGCCAGCAGTGGACAGGGCGAGAACTCTGGAAACACCATATATTTT	TRBV28	TRBJ1-3	few	TRBD1
CASSLASGGAYGEQFF	TGTGCCAGCAGCTTGGCTAGCGGGGGGGCTTATGGTGAGCAGTTCTTC	TRBV27	TRBJ2-1	-	TRBD2
CASSRQISTDTQYF	TGTGCCAGCAGTAGACAGATATCCACAGATACGCAGTATTTT	TRBV2	TRBJ2-3	-	-
CASSQAGAFGYNEQFF	TGTGCCAGCAGCCAAGCAGGGGCGTTTGGGTACAATGAGCAGTTCTTC	TRBV5-4	TRBJ2-1	-	-
CATSIPGRIRETQYF	TGTGCCACCAGCATTCCAGGGCGGATTCGAGAGACCCAGTACTTC	TRBV15	TRBJ2-5	-	-
CASSLAAGGRGTF	TGTGCCAGCAGCTTAGCGGCAGGGGGCCGAGGTACCTTC	TRBV7-2	TRBJ1-2	-	TRBD1
CASSGSGTGTYEQYF	TGTGCCAGCAGCGGATCCGGGACAGGGACCTACGAGCAGTACTTC	TRBV13	TRBJ2-7	-	TRBD1
CASSAGTSGVETQYF	TGTGCCAGCAGCGCGGGGACTAGCGGGGTGGAGACCCAGTACTTC	TRBV9	TRBJ2-5	-	TRBD2